This entry concerns a single TCR beta chain. What it binds is not known. As defined, naive CD8 cells were CD45RO-negative and positively selected for CCR7, with terminally differentiated effector memory CD45RA+ cells excluded. The data were obtained in a study of shared clonotypes between healthy human individuals. Study details: Donors, aged 18 to 49, were a couple of women and three men.

Study-level results: Only a few donors were included, so the genetic and exposure-history diversity represented was limited. In several donors, roughly 5.2% of naive CD4 clonotypes appeared in common.

Germline V CDR1 and CDR2: LNHDA, SQIVND (reference sequence). The germline V and J ends were trimmed by 7 bases and 7 bases, with 17 bases remaining between them. This CDR3 is 13 amino acids long. Deep was the level used in running the assay. Profiled with immunoSEQ multiplex PCR; TCRdb holds only in-frame clones, not every one. The sample yields roughly 2.1 million clones, 85% to 95% seen once. The gene calls are TRBV19 and TRBJ2-7, with unresolved D. The sequenced sample consisted of naive CD8+ T cells from PBMCs. The TCR was taken from a man younger than 30 in good health. Some clones in this sample may be carry-over from other donors' samples. CDR3 in amino acids: CASNVWKSGEQYF. Written as DNA, the CDR3 is TGTGCCAGTAATGTGTGGAAGTCAGGAGAGCAGTACTTC.